The clone carrying this T cell receptor (beta chain) was counted only a few times. Its antigen is not identified. These data are taken from a study of beta chain features in type 1 diabetes. Turning to the study itself: When patients were set against healthy donors, age, gender and cell yields were similar. Regarding the study as a whole: Shorter TCRB CDR3s, moderately but significantly so, were found in Type 1 diabetes patients in all four CD4+ subsets.

The CDR3 runs to 16 residues. V was pared by 5 bases and J by 4 bases, with 10 bases of the junction left unmatched. The germline V gene encodes CDR1 PRHDT and CDR2 FYEKMQ (reference sequence). Isolated RNA was reverse transcribed in full, so expressed TCRB transcripts were sequenced. Naive, central memory and regulatory T cell samples produced a mean of roughly 3.9 million reads. Method: immunoSEQ multiplex PCR; TCRdb's copy keeps in-frame clones and lacks some. In the table there are hundreds of thousands of clones, around an eighth of which are singletons. Heparinised blood was drawn once per donor, averaging roughly 120 mL.

The chain recombines TRBV13 with TRBJ1-2; 10 bases line up with TRBD1. Sequences were obtained from naive CD4+ T cells from blood. This TCR derives from a man in his late teens or twenties with type 1 diabetes. The CDR3 is CASSDRGLGRIYGYTF. CDR3 nucleotide sequence: TGTGCCAGCAGCGACAGGGGGCTTGGGAGAATCTATGGCTACACCTTC. The full variable domain, with the rest looked up from reference TRBV13 and TRBJ1-2, is AAGVIQSPRHLIKEKRETATLKCYPIPRHDTVYWYQQGPGQDPQFLISFYEKMQSDKGSIPDRFSAQQFSDYHSELNMSSLELGDSALYFCASSDRGLGRIYGYTFGSGTRLTVV.